Listed below are T cell receptor beta chains from one sample, sequenced in a study of blood T cells in healthy people across ages. TCRdb processed the 5' RACE reads anew with MiXCR; each CDR3 protein has one entry. The repertoire holds about 1,500,000 distinct CDR3 sequences, with under 30% as singletons. Sample: blood. The receptor set was obtained from a woman aged 25-40 years in good health. Both conserved end residues are part of each CDR3. Each record gives: D gene, V gene, J gene, clone size, CDR3 protein, CDR3 DNA. A D gene is named only where the DNA matches it firmly. For some rows the clone size is stated as once, few or many, or as a class when expanded; others skip it.

TRBD2,TRBV7-2,TRBJ2-7,many,CASSGPGLHANEQYF,TGTGCCAGCAGCGGACCGGGACTACACGCCAACGAGCAGTACTTC
TRBD1,TRBV20-1,TRBJ2-3,-,CSARKGRGQGASLLVDTQYF,TGCAGTGCTCGCAAGGGCCGGGGACAGGGGGCTTCCCTGCTGGTGGATACGCAGTATTTT
-,TRBV10-3,TRBJ1-6,-,CAISDEDRNYNSPLHF,TGTGCCATCAGTGATGAAGACAGGAATTATAATTCACCCCTCCACTTT
-,TRBV11-2,TRBJ2-7,few,CASSVIGYEQYF,TGTGCCAGCAGTGTGATAGGCTACGAGCAGTACTTC
TRBD1,TRBV27,TRBJ1-5,many,CASSSQGAGQPQHF,TGTGCCAGCAGCTCGCAGGGGGCAGGGCAGCCCCAGCATTTT
-,TRBV5-1,TRBJ1-1,few,CASSTLQGINTEAFF,TGCGCCAGCAGCACTCTGCAGGGGATCAACACTGAAGCTTTCTTT
-,TRBV10-3,TRBJ1-3,-,CAASRGALSGNTIYF,TGTGCCGCATCAAGGGGGGCTCTCTCTGGAAACACCATATATTTT
-,TRBV29-1,TRBJ2-1,many,CSVDRGGYNEQFF,TGCAGCGTTGACAGGGGGGGGTACAATGAGCAGTTCTTC
-,TRBV5-1,TRBJ1-2,-,CASSLAQGIDGYTF,TGCGCCAGCAGCTTGGCACAGGGAATTGATGGCTACACCTTC
-,TRBV6-2/TRBV6-3,TRBJ2-5,many,CASSYHRGGETQYF,TGTGCCAGCAGTTACCACAGGGGAGGAGAGACCCAGTACTTC
-,TRBV6-2/TRBV6-3,TRBJ2-7,many,CASSYSPYEQYF,TGTGCCAGCAGTTACAGCCCCTACGAGCAGTACTTC
TRBD2,TRBV12-3/TRBV12-4,TRBJ2-1,many,CASSLSGRFYNEQFF,TGTGCCAGCAGTTTAAGCGGGAGGTTTTACAATGAGCAGTTCTTC
TRBD1,TRBV19,TRBJ2-2,-,CASSPDRGRQTHLGTGELFF,TGTGCCAGTAGTCCCGACAGGGGCCGACAGACCCACCTGGGCACCGGGGAGCTGTTTTTT
-,TRBV12-3/TRBV12-4,TRBJ1-1,-,CASSLSPEAFF,TGTGCCAGCAGTCTTAGCCCAGAAGCTTTCTTT
TRBD2,TRBV6-2/TRBV6-3,TRBJ2-3,-,CASSYDGRGGTQYF,TGTGCCAGCAGTTACGACGGGAGGGGGGGTACGCAGTATTTT
TRBD1,TRBV7-9,TRBJ1-1,-,CASSSGQEGWAFF,TGTGCCAGCAGCTCAGGACAGGAAGGTTGGGCTTTCTTT
-,TRBV24-1,TRBJ2-2,-,CATSDPTSVTGELFF,TGTGCCACCAGTGACCCAACTAGTGTCACCGGGGAGCTGTTTTTT